The next 25 T cell receptor beta chains were all read from a single sample in a study of blood T cells in healthy people across ages. A second PCR of about 6 to 11 cycles used a sample-barcoded 5' primer and a J-beta primer mix. TCRdb itself ran the 5' RACE reads through MiXCR, one entry per CDR3 protein. The repertoire includes roughly 570,000 distinct CDR3 sequences, roughly a quarter of them detected once, and around a sixth sits in the top ten. Source material: blood. Receptor source: a woman in her 70s in good health.

This clonotype has more than one count but fewer than ten. This chain links TRBV11-1 with TRBJ1-1, with D unclear. The V end was cut by 3 bases, the J end by 1 base, with 12 bases between. This CDR3 has 15 residues. Germline loops: CDR1 SGHAT, CDR2 FQDESV (reference sequence). The CDR3: CASSFERLPNTEAFF. CDR3 in DNA: TGTGCCAGCAGCTTCGAACGGTTACCGAACACTGAAGCTTTCTTT.

The chain has TRBV11-3 and TRBJ2-1; D is perhaps TRBD2 (5 bases). This CDR3 is 15 amino acids long. Germline CDR1 SGHNT, CDR2 YENEEA. V shed 2 bases and J shed 5 bases, with 13 bases lying between them. DNA of the CDR3: TGTGCCAGCAGCTTAATTACACGGGGAAACAATGAGCAGTTCTTC. Translation: CASSLITRGNNEQFF.

The table lists this clonotype with a few counts. Compared with germline, one end of the junction differs, possibly owing to a read error. The J gene is TRBJ2-1, the V gene TRBV20-1; D remains unclear. CDR3 length equals 14 residues. Germline CDR1 DFQATT, CDR2 SNEGSKA (reference sequence). The CDR3 reads CIASSSSSYNEQFF. The DNA for the CDR3 is TGCATTGCTAGTTCCTCTAGCTCCTACAATGAGCAGTTCTTC.

The chain uses TRBV9 and TRBJ2-3; D is unresolved. CDR1 and CDR2 (germline): SGDLS, YYNGEE. The CDR3 has 13 amino acids. The ends were cut back, 0 bases at V and 8 bases at J, with 10 bases in the middle. CDR3 protein: CASSVDPSPTQYF. The CDR3 coding sequence is TGTGCCAGCAGCGTAGACCCCTCGCCTACGCAGTATTTT.

The rearrangement joins TRBV6-2 or TRBV6-3 to TRBJ2-1; 10 nucleotides line up with TRBD1. CDR1 MNHEY and CDR2 SVGEGT come from the germline V gene. This CDR3 has 16 residues. Trimming cost V 2 bases and J 6 bases; bases outside gene matches: 7. The CDR3 here is CASSYIGTGVINEQFF. DNA of the CDR3: TGTGCCAGCAGTTACATTGGGACAGGGGTCATCAATGAGCAGTTCTTC.

This clonotype was observed a handful of times. V is TRBV28 and J is TRBJ2-2; perhaps D is TRBD1 or TRBD2 (6 bases each). Germline CDR1 is MDHEN and CDR2 is SYDVKM. V was pared by 2 bases and J by 6 bases, with 13 bases between. The CDR3 is 15 residues long. CDR3 region: CASSLPGARAGELFF. As DNA, the CDR3 is TGTGCCAGCAGTTTACCGGGGGCTAGGGCCGGGGAGCTGTTTTTT.

V gene TRBV3-1 combines with J gene TRBJ2-5; a weak D match, TRBD1 (6 bases). Germline assignment: CDR1 LGHDT and CDR2 YNNKEL (reference sequence). The length of the CDR3 is 14 residues. Trimming cost V 3 bases and J 2 bases, with 10 bases left between them. CDR3 protein: CASSHRGRQETQYF. Written as DNA, the CDR3 is TGTGCCAGCAGCCACAGGGGTCGTCAAGAGACCCAGTACTTC.

The genes are TRBV6-1 and TRBJ1-2, with D possibly TRBD1 on 6 matching bases. CDR1 is MNHNS and CDR2 is SASEGT in the germline V gene. The CDR3 runs 17 residues. Trimming cost V 5 bases and J 1 base, with 20 bases left between them. CDR3 region: CASSQGGSRQVNYGYTF. For the CDR3, the DNA is TGTGCCAGCAGTCAAGGGGGATCACGACAGGTTAACTATGGCTACACCTTC.

This sequence joins TRBV11-2 and TRBJ2-3; D tentatively fits TRBD1 or TRBD2 (5 bases each). CDR3 length: 13 amino acids. The germline V gene has CDR1 SGHAT and CDR2 FQNNGV. Trimming left V 5 bases short and J 4 bases short, with 10 bases between. The CDR3 is CASSRDLADTQYF. CDR3 nucleotides: TGTGCCAGCAGCCGGGACCTAGCAGATACGCAGTATTTT.

Written as DNA, the CDR3 is TGTGCCAGCAGTTACGGGCCCGGCGAGGAGACCCAGTACTTC. The encoded protein is CASSYGPGEETQYF. The chain combines TRBV6-5 with TRBJ2-5, with D unclear. V lost 2 bases and J lost 5, with 12 bases in between. The CDR3 extends over 14 amino acids. Per germline, CDR1 MNHEY and CDR2 SVGAGI.

The chain uses TRBV5-5 and TRBJ2-7, with TRBD1 matching over 7 bases. After removal of 0 bases from V and 4 bases from J, the junction contained 10 bases not matched to a gene. CDR3 length: 16 amino acids. Germline CDR1 is SGHKS and CDR2 is YYEKEE (reference sequence). CDR3 amino acids: CASSLDRDRSGYEQYF. CDR3 coding DNA: TGTGCCAGCAGCTTGGATCGGGACAGAAGTGGGTACGAGCAGTACTTC. The full variable domain, rest sourced from reference TRBV5-5 and TRBJ2-7, is DAGVTQSPTHLIKTRGQQVTLRCSPISGHKSVSWYQQVLGQGPQFIFQYYEKEERGRGNFPDRFSARQFPNYSSELNVNALLLGDSALYLCASSLDRDRSGYEQYFGPGTRLTVT.

This chain connects TRBV5-1 to TRBJ2-7, with 10 bases identical to TRBD2. Germline V gene lookup returns CDR1 SGHRS and CDR2 YFSETQ. The CDR3 length is 16 residues. The J segment lost 0 bases and the V segment lost 5 bases, leaving 8 bases of the junction unmatched. The CDR3 coding sequence is TGCGCCAGCAGGGCCCTTAGCGGGGGGTACTCCTACGAGCAGTACTTC. Amino acid sequence: CASRALSGGYSYEQYF.

This clonotype has more than one count but fewer than ten. The chain links TRBV7-2 to TRBJ2-7; 9 bases map to TRBD1. The CDR3 sequence is 16 residues long. Germline V gene sequence: CDR1 SGHTA, CDR2 FQGNSA. With 0 bases clipped from V and 2 bases from J, the junction kept 5 bases outside the gene matches. CDR3 nucleotide sequence: TGTGCCAGCAGCTTAGCGCTGGGACAGGGTACCTACGAGCAGTACTTC. Translating gives CASSLALGQGTYEQYF.

This clonotype showed up many times. The chain uses TRBV3-1 and TRBJ2-7; no clear D. Germline loops: CDR1 LGHDT, CDR2 YNNKEL (reference sequence). V lost 4 bases to trimming and J lost 3 bases, with 10 bases between them. This CDR3 contains 13 residues. CDR3 bases: TGTGCCAGCAGCCCCGAGACGGTCTACGAGCAGTACTTC. Protein product: CASSPETVYEQYF.

This clonotype appeared once. The chain couples TRBV21-1 to TRBJ1-2; the table's D gene call, TRBD1, was not cross checked with the DNA. TRBV21-1 is designated a pseudogene. The CDR3 consists of 13 residues. CDR3 protein: CASSMGTDRGYTF. The CDR3, as DNA: TGTGCCAGCAGCATGGGGACAGATAGAGGCTACACCTTC.

The chain has TRBV19 and TRBJ1-2, with a tentative D call TRBD1 (6 bases). The CDR3 has 15 amino acids. Trimming pared 7 bases from V and 0 bases from J, leaving 15 bases between. Germline CDR1 is LNHDA and CDR2 is SQIVND (reference sequence). CDR3: CASKPGQHPNYGYTF. The CDR3 nucleotides are TGTGCCAGTAAACCCGGACAGCACCCTAACTATGGCTACACCTTC. Drawing the rest from reference TRBV19 and TRBJ1-2, the complete variable domain is DGGITQSPKYLFRKEGQNVTLSCEQNLNHDAMYWYRQDPGQGLRLIYYSQIVNDFQKGDIAEGYSVSREKKESFPLTVTSAQKNPTAFYLCASKPGQHPNYGYTFGSGTRLTVV.

J is TRBJ2-1 and V is TRBV5-1; 9 bases are a match to TRBD2. This CDR3 is 16 amino acids long. Germline V gene lookup returns CDR1 SGHRS and CDR2 YFSETQ. V dropped 3 bases and J dropped 6; count of bases not matched to a gene: 10. The CDR3 region has the DNA TGCGCCAGCAGCTCTCTTTGGGGGCGGGGGGGCAATGAGCAGTTCTTC. Protein: CASSSLWGRGGNEQFF.

This clonotype was detected only a few times. The J gene is TRBJ2-1, the V gene TRBV6-2 or TRBV6-3, with D unresolved. Between the trimmed V and J ends, which lost 10 bases and 4 bases, there was a span of 20 bases. The CDR3 extends over 15 amino acids. Per germline, CDR1 MNHEY and CDR2 SVGEGT. The CDR3 region is CAKNTDRKEYNEQFF. The CDR3 coding sequence is TGTGCCAAAAATACCGACCGAAAAGAGTACAATGAGCAGTTCTTC.

Ten or more counts support this clonotype. The V gene is TRBV11-2, the J gene TRBJ1-1; the D is unclear. The length of the CDR3 is 14 residues. Looked up from germline, CDR1 is SGHAT and CDR2 is FQNNGV. V shed 5 bases and J shed 1 base, with 11 bases lying between them. The CDR3 here is CASSPGDPNTEAFF. The CDR3 nucleotides read TGTGCCAGCAGCCCGGGAGACCCGAACACTGAAGCTTTCTTT. Using reference TRBV11-2 and TRBJ1-1 for the parts outside the CDR3, the full variable domain is EAGVAQSPRYKIIEKRQSVAFWCNPISGHATLYWYQQILGQGPKLLIQFQNNGVVDDSQLPKDRFSAERLKGVDSTLKIQPAKLEDSAVYLCASSPGDPNTEAFFGQGTRLTVV.

This clonotype has a handful of counts. A much larger clone lies a single base off, so this may be a read error. This chain uses TRBV20-1 with TRBJ2-3; the D gene is possibly TRBD2 (6 bases). The CDR3 runs to 15 residues. Germline CDR1 DFQATT, CDR2 SNEGSKA (reference sequence). The CDR3 sequence is CSGYGPGLTTDTQCF. For the CDR3, the DNA is TGCAGTGGGTACGGACCGGGACTTACCACAGATACGCAGTGTTTT.

The chain recombines TRBV5-1 with TRBJ2-4; either TRBD1 or TRBD2 may supply D (5 bases each). CDR3 length: 14 residues. Germline V gives CDR1 SGHRS, CDR2 YFSETQ. The V end was cut by 3 bases, the J end by 4 bases, with 11 bases between. This CDR3 is CASSSGTVKNIQYF. Written as DNA, the CDR3 is TGCGCCAGCAGCTCCGGGACGGTGAAAAACATTCAGTACTTC. Together with reference TRBV5-1 and TRBJ2-4, the CDR3 gives the full variable domain: KAGVTQTPRYLIKTRGQQVTLSCSPISGHRSVSWYQQTPGQGLQFLFEYFSETQRNKGNFPGRFSGRQFSNSRSEMNVSTLELGDSALYLCASSSGTVKNIQYFGAGTRLSVL.

This clonotype has just a few counts. The chain links TRBV5-1 to TRBJ2-3; TRBD2 matches at 15 bases. Trimming took 1 base from V and 5 from J; bases not matched to a gene: 5. From germline, CDR1 is SGHRS and CDR2 YFSETQ. The CDR3 contains 17 residues. CDR3 in DNA: TGCGCCAGCAGCTTGCCTGGACTAGCGGGGGGGCTAGATACGCAGTATTTT. It yields the protein CASSLPGLAGGLDTQYF.

The V gene is TRBV12-3 or TRBV12-4, the J gene TRBJ1-1; 9 nucleotides agree with TRBD1. CDR3 length equals 14 residues. V lost 6 bases, J lost 6 bases, and 8 bases stayed unmatched. This CDR3 reads CASRPGTGSAEAFF. Written as DNA, the CDR3 is TGTGCCAGCAGACCTGGGACAGGGTCCGCTGAAGCTTTCTTT.

This clonotype was seen only a few times. V usage is TRBV30 and J usage is TRBJ1-2; no reliable D call. The germline CDR1 and CDR2 sequences are GTSNPN and SVGIG (reference sequence). This CDR3 has 13 amino acids. Trimming took off 0 bases at V and 4 bases at J, with 9 bases between the two ends. This chain's CDR3 is CAWSVGRTYGYTF. The CDR3 DNA reads TGTGCCTGGAGTGTGGGCAGGACCTATGGCTACACCTTC.

The J gene is TRBJ2-5, the V gene TRBV3-1; TRBD2 aligns across 8 bases. The length of the CDR3 is 16 residues. CDR1 is LGHDT and CDR2 is YNNKEL in the germline V gene (reference sequence). The V segment lost 0 bases and the J segment 5 bases; nucleotides outside the gene matches: 8. The DNA of the CDR3 is TGTGCCAGCAGCCAAGAAGGTCGGGGGGGCCGCGAGACCCAGTACTTC. Residues: CASSQEGRGGRETQYF.